Each of the 28 T cell receptor beta chains below was sequenced from the same sample in a study of vaccination effects on CD4 cells after COVID-19. The repertoire was sequenced with immunoSEQ multiplex PCR; TCRdb's copy has only in-frame clones and lacks some. The data hold roughly 67,000 clones, with around 81% observed a single time. With the ViraFEST assay, the study expanded antigen-specific CD4+ T cells using viral peptide pools, then sequenced them. Having been cultured for under twelve days, the cells underwent CD4+ T cell isolation. All vaccine recipients tested negative for nucleocapsid antibodies and had never contracted SARS-CoV-2 infection. Their antigens remain unidentified. The source material was CD4+ T cells from PBMCs cultured with SARS-CoV-2 spike peptides, sampled before COVID-19 vaccination. These receptors were collected from a human donor who received a COVID-19 vaccine.

Concerning this clone: The junction shows a germline mismatch at one end, possibly a read error. The chain couples TRBV7-8 to TRBJ2-3; D not certain. Germline V CDR1 and CDR2: SGHVS, FQNEAQ. This CDR3 has 10 amino acids. The CDR3 spells CASSQRLADF. DNA for the CDR3: TGTGCCAGCAGCCAAAGACTGGCGGATTTT.

CDR3 coding DNA: TGTGCCAGTATGACACAGGGGGCTAGGAACACCATATATTTT. Its protein is CASMTQGARNTIYF. This sequence joins TRBV19 and TRBJ1-3; 9 bases fit TRBD1. This CDR3 is built from 14 residues. Germline trimming cut 7 bases from V and 7 bases from J; bases unmatched to any gene: 8. Germline values: CDR1 LNHDA, CDR2 SQIVND (reference sequence).

This clone came up a few times. The rearrangement uses TRBV5-4 and TRBJ2-7; 10 bases align to TRBD1. V was clipped by 3 bases and J by 6 bases; unmatched bases: 9. The CDR3 runs to 15 residues. Germline V CDR1 and CDR2: SGHNT, YYREEE (reference sequence). The CDR3 DNA reads TGTGCCAGCAGCTCGACTTACGGACAGGGGGGCGAGCAGTACGTC. This codes for CASSSTYGQGGEQYV.

This clone showed up just a few times. In DNA, the CDR3 is TGTGCCAGCAGCTTTGGGCTAGCGGGGGTTTACGAGCAGTACGTC. This gives the protein CASSFGLAGVYEQYV. The rearrangement uses TRBV7-2 and TRBJ2-7, with 10 bases lining up with TRBD2. There are 15 residues in the CDR3. CDR1 SGHTA and CDR2 FQGNSA come from the germline V gene. After removal of 3 bases from V and 4 bases from J, the junction contained 6 bases not matched to a gene.

The chain couples TRBV6-1 to TRBJ1-6, with TRBD1 matching over 11 bases. J gave up 13 bases and V 2 bases, and 10 bases lay outside the gene matches. CDR3 length: 16 residues. Germline loops: CDR1 MNHNS, CDR2 SASEGT. As DNA, the CDR3 is TGTGCCAGCAGTGAAAATGGTTGGACAGGGGGCTTGCCCCTCCACTTT. Protein product: CASSENGWTGGLPLHF.

The J gene is TRBJ1-4, the V gene TRBV5-4; 8 bases are a match to TRBD1. The CDR3 length is 16 residues. Germline loops: CDR1 SGHNT, CDR2 YYREEE (reference sequence). Trimming at V came to 3 bases and at J to 7 bases, leaving 11 bases not matched to a gene. The CDR3 DNA is TGTGCCAGCAGCTCACCCGGGACAGGCTTTTCTGAAAAACTGTTTTTT. Amino acid sequence: CASSSPGTGFSEKLFF.

The chain uses TRBV11-1 and TRBJ2-1, with 7 bases aligning to TRBD1. The V gene's germline CDR1 is SGHAT and CDR2 FQDESV (reference sequence). With 3 bases clipped from V and 5 bases from J, the junction kept 4 bases outside the gene matches. The length of the CDR3 is 14 residues. The CDR3 loop reads CASSFGTADNEQFF. The CDR3 nucleotides read TGTGCCAGCAGCTTTGGGACAGCGGACAATGAGCAGTTCTTC. Full variable domain (remainder filled in from reference TRBV11-1 and TRBJ2-1): EAEVAQSPRYKITEKSQAVAFWCDPISGHATLYWYRQILGQGPELLVQFQDESVVDDSQLPKDRFSAERLKGVDSTLKIQPAELGDSAMYLCASSFGTADNEQFFGPGTRLTVL.

V gene TRBV9 combines with J gene TRBJ2-3, with 12 positions matching TRBD2. The CDR3 is 18 amino acids. Per the germline V gene, CDR1 is SGDLS and CDR2 is YYNGEE. J gave up 3 bases and V 4 bases, and 12 bases lay outside the gene matches. The CDR3 reads CASSQSGTSGLWTDTQYF. The CDR3 DNA reads TGTGCCAGCAGCCAGTCCGGGACTAGCGGGCTGTGGACAGATACGCAGTATTTT.

This clone was counted between two and nine times. The chain combines TRBV27 with TRBJ1-1, with D maybe TRBD1 (6 bases). In germline, CDR1 is MNHEY, CDR2 SMNVEV (reference sequence). V shed 8 bases and J shed 0 bases, with 16 bases lying between them. The CDR3 length is 15 residues. The CDR3, as DNA: TGTGCCAGCGGACTTCGGACAGCCCTGAACACTGAAGCTTTCTTT. Its protein is CASGLRTALNTEAFF.

This sequence joins TRBV7-8 and TRBJ1-3; no reliable D call. Trimming removed 5 bases at V and 1 base at J, with 9 bases between. This CDR3 is 14 amino acids long. Germline CDR1 reads SGHVS; CDR2 reads FQNEAQ. CDR3: CASSKRTSGNTIYF. CDR3 DNA: TGTGCCAGCAGCAAGCGGACTTCTGGAAACACCATATATTTT.

This clone was detected a few times. The chain links TRBV19 to TRBJ2-7, with a possible D match to TRBD2 (7 bases). The CDR3 totals 13 residues. Looked up from germline, CDR1 is LNHDA and CDR2 is SQIVND (reference sequence). V was trimmed by 8 bases and J by 6 bases, leaving 17 bases between them. The CDR3 DNA follows: TGTGCCAGTTCCGACTCCGGGGGGCTCGAGCAGTACGTC. This sequence encodes CASSDSGGLEQYV.

The chain links TRBV5-1 to TRBJ2-5; D gene unclear. The CDR3 loop spans 14 amino acids. V lost 0 bases and J 4 bases, leaving 10 bases between the germline ends. Germline CDR1 reads SGHRS; CDR2 reads YFSETQ. Here the CDR3 DNA reads TGCGCCAGCAGCTTGGTCGCGAGAGGAGAGACCCAGTACTTC. It codes for CASSLVARGETQYF.

The chain joins TRBV5-1 to TRBJ2-3; TRBD2 matches at 8 bases. J gave up 0 bases and V 4 bases, and 13 bases lay outside the gene matches. In germline, CDR1 is SGHRS, CDR2 YFSETQ. The CDR3 has 18 residues. The DNA for the CDR3 is TGCGCCAGCAGCATCGACCCCTTTAGCGGGACTAGCACAGATACGCAGTATTTT. As protein: CASSIDPFSGTSTDTQYF.

The rearrangement joins TRBV29-1 to TRBJ2-6; D might be TRBD2 (6 bases). V lost 7 bases, J lost 1 base, and 8 bases lay in between. The CDR3 length is 13 residues. From germline, CDR1 is SQVTM and CDR2 ANQGSEA. The CDR3 loop is CSAGGSGANVLTF. CDR3 nucleotides: TGCAGCGCCGGAGGGTCTGGGGCCAACGTCCTGACTTTC.

The V and J genes are TRBV18 and TRBJ2-3; D gene ambiguous. The CDR3 covers 15 residues. Looked up from germline, CDR1 is KGHSH and CDR2 is LQKENI. Trimming took off 2 bases at V and 7 bases at J, with 16 bases between the two ends. CDR3 protein: CASSPGLPGVHTQYF. Here the CDR3 DNA reads TGTGCCAGCTCACCAGGCTTGCCAGGCGTGCATACGCAGTATTTT.

The V call is TRBV29-1, the J call TRBJ2-4; TRBD2 aligns across 14 bases. J gave up 6 bases and V 6 bases, and 1 base lay outside the gene matches. Germline CDR1 SQVTM, CDR2 ANQGSEA. This CDR3 has 13 residues. CDR3 DNA sequence: TGCAGCGTAGGACTAGCGGGGGGAAACATTCAGTACTTC. Translating it yields CSVGLAGGNIQYF.

The chain uses TRBV30 and TRBJ1-5; maybe TRBD1 (5 bases). CDR1 is GTSNPN and CDR2 is SVGIG in the germline V gene (reference sequence). Trimming shortened V by 3 bases and J by 5 bases, and 17 bases separated the two germline ends. This CDR3 is 15 amino acids long. The CDR3 region has the DNA TGTGCCTGGAGCCGGGACGGTGGATGGGATCAGCCCCAGCATTTT. Its protein product is CAWSRDGGWDQPQHF.

CDR3: CASSQRSTLGVGETQYF. The CDR3 coding sequence is TGCGCCAGCAGCCAAAGGAGCACTTTAGGGGTGGGAGAGACCCAGTACTTC. The rearrangement links TRBV4-1 to TRBJ2-5; D is perhaps TRBD1 (5 bases). The V end was cut by 2 bases, the J end by 4 bases, with 20 bases between. Germline values: CDR1 MGHRA, CDR2 YSYEKL. The CDR3 is made up of 17 amino acids.

This clone was counted a single time. The V and J genes are TRBV7-3 and TRBJ2-2, with D perhaps TRBD1 (5 bases). This CDR3 contains 15 residues. Deletions cut 6 bases from V and 0 bases from J, with 11 bases between. Germline lookup yields CDR1 SGHTA and CDR2 FQGTGA. CDR3 DNA sequence: TGTGCCAGCAGTTTACAGGCGACGAACACCGGGGAGCTGTTTTTT. Protein: CASSLQATNTGELFF.

The V call is TRBV18, the J call TRBJ1-3; no clear D gene. This CDR3 region has 16 residues. Deletions cut 2 bases from V and 0 bases from J, with 11 bases between. CDR1 KGHSH and CDR2 LQKENI come from the germline V gene. CDR3 protein: CASSPGPVDSGNTIYF. The CDR3 nucleotides read TGTGCCAGCTCACCAGGTCCGGTCGACTCTGGAAACACCATATATTTT.

V usage is TRBV12-3 or TRBV12-4 and J usage is TRBJ1-1; 9 nucleotides line up with TRBD1. Losses at the gene ends were 6 bases for V and 5 bases for J; bases not matched to a gene: 1. The CDR3 consists of 12 residues. The CDR3 loop is CASRQGATEAFF. CDR3 bases: TGTGCCAGCAGACAGGGGGCAACTGAAGCTTTCTTT.

This clone was detected only a few times. This rearrangement joins TRBV4-3 to TRBJ1-2; tentative D call: TRBD1 (5 bases). This CDR3 comprises 17 residues. The V gene lost 1 base and the J gene lost 0 bases, with 15 bases spanning the gap. CDR1 and CDR2 (germline): LGHNA, YSLEER. In DNA, the CDR3 is TGCGCCAGCAGCCAAGTGGCGGGACGGGGGACTAACTATGGCTACACCTTC. This translates into CASSQVAGRGTNYGYTF.

This chain links TRBV30 with TRBJ1-2; 9 bases are shared with TRBD1. The CDR3 totals 13 residues. The V and J ends lost 2 bases and 8 bases, in that order; junction bases with no gene match: 6. The germline V gene encodes CDR1 GTSNPN and CDR2 SVGIG (reference sequence). Here the CDR3 DNA reads TGTGCCTGGAGTCGAGACAGGGGGATCGGCTACACCTTC. Residues: CAWSRDRGIGYTF.

The chain has TRBV6-1 and TRBJ2-2, with 9 bases that match TRBD2. CDR3 size: 17 residues. The V gene end was trimmed by 0 bases and the J gene end by 2 bases; junction bases not matched to a gene: 4. CDR1 is MNHNS, CDR2 SASEGT, per germline. The CDR3 DNA sequence: TGTGCCAGCAGTGAAGCCTTAGCGGGGGCCAACACCGGGGAGCTGTTTTTT. It encodes CASSEALAGANTGELFF.

This chain joins TRBV19 and TRBJ1-5, with unresolved D. The CDR3 has 18 amino acids. V lost 4 bases, J lost 7 bases, and 26 bases lay in between. Looked up from germline, CDR1 is LNHDA and CDR2 is SQIVND (reference sequence). In DNA, the CDR3 is TGTGCCAGTAGTAACGACCTTTCGGGAGGAGGTGTAGGCCAGCCCCAGCATTTT. It translates to CASSNDLSGGGVGQPQHF. Drawing the rest from reference TRBV19 and TRBJ1-5, the complete variable domain is DGGITQSPKYLFRKEGQNVTLSCEQNLNHDAMYWYRQDPGQGLRLIYYSQIVNDFQKGDIAEGYSVSREKKESFPLTVTSAQKNPTAFYLCASSNDLSGGGVGQPQHFGDGTRLSIL.

V is TRBV6-5 and J is TRBJ1-1; TRBD1 matches 10 bases. V lost 6 bases and J lost 7; bases outside the gene matches: 8. CDR3 length: 14 amino acids. The V gene's germline CDR1 is MNHEY and CDR2 SVGAGI. The CDR3 sequence: CASRTRDRGVEAFF. The CDR3 bases are TGTGCCAGCAGGACCCGGGACAGGGGTGTTGAAGCTTTCTTT.

The V call is TRBV6-6, the J call TRBJ1-1; D is perhaps TRBD1 (6 bases). V lost 2 bases to trimming and J lost 2 bases, with 12 bases between them. Germline CDR1 and CDR2: MNHNY and SVGAGI (reference sequence). The CDR3 sequence is 15 residues long. The CDR3 nucleotides read TGTGCCAGCAGTTACAAACCACAGGGCAACACTGAAGCTTTCTTT. Amino acids: CASSYKPQGNTEAFF.

Concerning this clone: The sample contains more than one DNA sequence encoding this CDR3. The V gene is TRBV5-6, the J gene TRBJ1-1; D is uncertain. The CDR3 is 13 amino acids. CDR1 and CDR2 (germline): SGHDT, YYEEEE. V was trimmed by 2 bases and J by 2 bases, leaving 7 bases between them. CDR3 residues: CASSLSLNTEAFF. The CDR3 bases are TGTGCCAGCAGCTTAAGTCTCAACACTGAAGCTTTCTTT.